This entry lists 12 T cell receptor beta chains sequenced from one sample in a study of blood T cell repertoires in COVID-19. Libraries were prepared by immunoSEQ multiplex PCR; TCRdb keeps only in-frame clonotypes and omits some of them. Among about 170,000 clones, 89% were seen once, and the ten largest hold less than 0.85%. Material: PBMCs or T cells enriched from blood (not recorded which). These receptors all come from a woman aged 18-29 years who had recovered from COVID-19.

This clone was counted a single time. The V gene is TRBV5-4, the J gene TRBJ2-2, with 10 bases that match TRBD2. There are 14 residues in the CDR3. Germline lookup yields CDR1 SGHNT and CDR2 YYREEE (reference sequence). V gave up 10 bases and J gave up 0 bases; unmatched junction bases: 3. CDR3: CACSGRTNTGELFF. CDR3 sequence (DNA): TGTGCCTGTAGCGGGAGGACGAACACCGGGGAGCTGTTTTTT.

This chain joins TRBV9 and TRBJ2-5, with a possible D match to TRBD1 (7 bases). Trimming stripped 3 bases from V and 4 bases from J, with 13 bases between. The CDR3 extends over 14 amino acids. Germline V CDR1 and CDR2: SGDLS, YYNGEE. The DNA of the CDR3 is TGTGCCAGCAGCGCGGAGGGGGCGAGAGAGACCCAGTACTTC. Encoded protein: CASSAEGARETQYF. Full variable domain (rest looked up from reference TRBV9 and TRBJ2-5): DSGVTQTPKHLITATGQRVTLRCSPRSGDLSVYWYQQSLDQGLQFLIQYYNGEERAKGNILERFSAQQFPDLHSELNLSSLELGDSALYFCASSAEGARETQYFGPGTRLLVL.

The chain carries TRBV5-1 and TRBJ2-5; 9 nucleotides agree with TRBD2. Trimming at V came to 5 bases and at J to 5 bases, leaving 13 bases not matched to a gene. CDR1 and CDR2 (germline): SGHRS, YFSETQ. The CDR3 totals 16 residues. CDR3 DNA sequence: TGCGCCAGCAGACAATATGGACTAGCGATTATGGAGACCCAGTACTTC. Its protein product is CASRQYGLAIMETQYF.

The J gene is TRBJ1-1, the V gene TRBV19, with D perhaps TRBD1 (5 bases). The germline V and J ends were trimmed by 6 bases and 5 bases, with 16 bases remaining between them. Germline V lookup: CDR1 LNHDA, CDR2 SQIVND (reference sequence). CDR3 length: 14 residues. The CDR3 loop is CASSHLGGGTEAFF. CDR3 coding DNA: TGTGCCAGTAGCCACCTGGGGGGGGGAACTGAAGCTTTCTTT.

The chain couples TRBV28 to TRBJ2-5; D not certain. The length of the CDR3 is 14 residues. The V gene's germline CDR1 is MDHEN and CDR2 SYDVKM. V was pared by 7 bases and J by 0 bases, with 12 bases between. As DNA, the CDR3 is TGTGCCAGCAATGATATACGGTACCAAGAGACCCAGTACTTC. It translates to CASNDIRYQETQYF.

The genes are TRBV7-3 and TRBJ2-3, with a tentative D call TRBD2 (6 bases). The germline V and J ends were trimmed by 4 bases and 0 bases, with 14 bases remaining between them. In germline, CDR1 is SGHTA, CDR2 FQGTGA. The CDR3 sequence is 16 residues long. CDR3 bases: TGTGCCAGCAGCTCCGATCTAGCGACTAGCACAGATACGCAGTATTTT. Amino acid sequence: CASSSDLATSTDTQYF.

This chain links TRBV28 with TRBJ1-3, with D maybe TRBD1 (6 bases). CDR1 is MDHEN, CDR2 SYDVKM, per germline. Trimming pared 7 bases from V and 3 bases from J, leaving 13 bases between. This CDR3 comprises 14 residues. As DNA, the CDR3 is TGTGCCAGCACTATACAGGGAAGTGGAAACACCATATATTTT. Encoded protein: CASTIQGSGNTIYF.

This clone was recorded only once. The gene calls are TRBV6-5 and TRBJ2-7, with 14 bases aligning to TRBD2. V lost 5 bases and J lost 5; bases outside the gene matches: 5. This CDR3 comprises 15 residues. In germline, CDR1 is MNHEY, CDR2 SVGAGI. This CDR3 reads CASSRGLAGDHEQYF. The CDR3 region has the DNA TGTGCCAGCAGTCGGGGACTAGCGGGAGATCACGAGCAGTACTTC.

The chain has TRBV28 and TRBJ1-5; TRBD1 matches at 10 bases. The CDR3 consists of 14 residues. Unmatched junction bases numbered 3, after V lost 3 bases and J lost 7 bases. Germline CDR1 reads MDHEN; CDR2 reads SYDVKM. DNA for the CDR3: TGTGCCAGCAGTTTTGGGACAGGGGACCAGCCCCAGCATTTT. It is translated as CASSFGTGDQPQHF.

J is TRBJ1-1 and V is TRBV6-5; TRBD1 might be the D (6 bases). Deletions cut 7 bases from V and 8 bases from J, with 14 bases between. The CDR3 runs to 12 residues. Per germline, CDR1 MNHEY and CDR2 SVGAGI. CDR3 amino acids: CASTSTGREAFF. The CDR3, as DNA: TGTGCCAGCACCTCTACAGGGCGGGAAGCTTTCTTT.

V is TRBV15 and J is TRBJ2-1, with TRBD2 matching over 7 bases. Losses at the gene ends were 2 bases for V and 2 bases for J; bases not matched to a gene: 9. The CDR3 runs to 17 residues. Per germline, CDR1 LNHNV and CDR2 YYDKDF (reference sequence). CDR3 nucleotides: TGTGCCACCAGCAGACCTACCGGACTAGGGGCCTACAATGAGCAGTTCTTC. It is translated as CATSRPTGLGAYNEQFF.

The chain couples TRBV2 to TRBJ1-3; 7 bases agree with TRBD1. In germline, CDR1 is SNHLY, CDR2 FYNNEI. The CDR3 consists of 13 residues. The V and J ends lost 4 bases and 6 bases, in that order; junction bases with no gene match: 3. The CDR3 nucleotides read TGTGCCAGCAGTGGACAGGGTCTAAACACCATATATTTT. Protein: CASSGQGLNTIYF. The full variable domain, with the rest looked up from reference TRBV2 and TRBJ1-3, is EPEVTQTPSHQVTQMGQEVILRCVPISNHLYFYWYRQILGQKVEFLVSFYNNEISEKSEIFDDQFSVERPDGSNFTLKIRSTKLEDSAMYFCASSGQGLNTIYFGEGSWLTVV.